This T cell receptor beta chain derives from a study of T cells in women clearing cervical HPV infection. This CDR3 spans 15 amino acids. V lost 5 bases, J lost 4 bases, and 7 bases stayed unmatched. Germline assignment: CDR1 SGHAT and CDR2 FQNNGV. About this clone: Read sequence stops 3 residues before the CDR3 end, and the germline J gene provides the missing end.

Clones were sequenced by immunoSEQ multiplex PCR, and TCRdb holds only the in-frame ones, with some missing. The data include roughly 25,000 clones; the top ten clones carry approximately 6.3%. The source material was blood buffy coat. The chain joins TRBV11-2 to TRBJ2-1; 8 bases are a match to TRBD1. The source of this sequence is a woman aged 18-70 years with a cervical HPV16 infection that either progressed to CIN3+ or cleared (not recorded which). CDR3 region: CASSAMDRAYNEQFF. The CDR3 bases that were read are TGTGCCAGCAGCGCGATGGACAGGGCTTACAATGAG.